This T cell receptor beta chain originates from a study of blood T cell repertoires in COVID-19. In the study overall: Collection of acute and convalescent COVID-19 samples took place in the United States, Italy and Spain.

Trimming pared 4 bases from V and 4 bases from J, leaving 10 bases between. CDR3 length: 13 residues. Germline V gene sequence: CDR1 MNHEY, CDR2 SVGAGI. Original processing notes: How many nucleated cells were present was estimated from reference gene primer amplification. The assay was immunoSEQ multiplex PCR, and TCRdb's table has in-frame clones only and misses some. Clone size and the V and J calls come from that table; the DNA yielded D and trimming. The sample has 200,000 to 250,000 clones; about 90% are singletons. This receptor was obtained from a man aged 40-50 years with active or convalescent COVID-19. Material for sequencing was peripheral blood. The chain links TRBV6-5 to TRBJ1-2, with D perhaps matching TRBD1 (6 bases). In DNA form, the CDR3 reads TGTGCCAGCAGTTGGAACAGGGTCTATGGCTACACCTTC. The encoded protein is CASSWNRVYGYTF.